The 26 T cell receptor beta chains below come from one sample, sequenced in a study of vaccination and CD4 T cells after COVID-19. What these receptors recognize is not known. With the Oncomine TCR Beta short-read assay, DNA from cultured CD4+ T cells was sequenced. TCRdb itself ran the PCR reads through MiXCR, one entry per CDR3 protein. The table includes about 14,000 distinct CDR3 sequences, around 75% detected once. The treatment is: roughly 10-day PBMC culture with coronavirus spike peptide pools or control peptides (ViraFEST assay). Sequenced material: CD4+ T cells from blood, cultured in vitro, taken after SARS-CoV-2 vaccination. These receptors all come from a human donor who received a COVID-19 vaccine.

This clonotype was detected once. The chain employs TRBV6-1 and TRBJ1-2; D unresolved. The CDR3 consists of 15 residues. Trimming pared 4 bases from V and 6 bases from J, leaving 18 bases between. The germline CDR1 and CDR2 sequences are MNHNS and SASEGT. CDR3 nucleotide sequence: TGTGCCAGCAGTGTCGCGGACGGTGGGGTAAATGGCTACACCTTC. Translated, it gives CASSVADGGVNGYTF.

The rearrangement links TRBV5-4 to TRBJ2-3; a weak D match, TRBD2 (6 bases). The V and J ends lost 2 bases and 2 bases respectively, with 12 bases between them. CDR1 is SGHNT and CDR2 is YYREEE in the germline V gene (reference sequence). The CDR3 has 15 amino acids. The CDR3 sequence: CASSFSPGDTDTQYF. CDR3 coding DNA: TGTGCCAGCAGCTTCTCCCCGGGAGACACAGATACGCAGTATTTT.

This sequence joins TRBV12-3 or TRBV12-4 and TRBJ1-1; D is unclear. The CDR3 contains 14 residues. V shed 2 bases and J shed 1 base, with 8 bases lying between them. The CDR3 nucleotides read TGTGCCAGCAGTTTAATTACCCAGAACACTGAAGCTTTCTTT. It is translated as CASSLITQNTEAFF.

This CDR3 is CATSDADRGRDTQYF. As DNA, the CDR3 is TGTGCCACCAGTGATGCCGACAGGGGTAGAGATACGCAGTATTTT. This chain uses TRBV24-1 with TRBJ2-3, with 8 bases matching TRBD1. The V segment lost 3 bases and the J segment 5 bases; nucleotides outside the gene matches: 6. The CDR3 extends over 15 amino acids. Germline CDR1 is KGHDR and CDR2 is SFDVKD.

This rearrangement joins TRBV7-9 to TRBJ1-1; 8 nucleotides agree with TRBD1. Germline CDR1 reads SEHNR; CDR2 reads FQNEAQ (reference sequence). V shed 5 bases, J shed 8 bases, and the junction held 7 bases outside the gene matches. The CDR3 is 13 residues long. The CDR3, as DNA: TGTGCCAGCAGCGAAAACAGGGGGAACGAAGCTTTCTTT. It specifies CASSENRGNEAFF.

The rearrangement uses TRBV20-1 and TRBJ2-4; D may correspond to TRBD1 or TRBD2 (5 bases each). The germline gives CDR1 DFQATT, CDR2 SNEGSKA (reference sequence). Trimming left V 5 bases short and J 0 bases short, with 17 bases between. CDR3 length equals 16 residues. In DNA, the CDR3 is TGCAGTGCTGGTGGGACCCAGGGCATAGCCAAAAACATTCAGTACTTC. It codes for CSAGGTQGIAKNIQYF.

Points on this clonotype: The junction departs from germline at one end; a sequencing error may be responsible. The chain recombines TRBV20-1 with TRBJ2-5; the D call may be TRBD1 or TRBD2 (6 bases each). The CDR3 covers 14 residues. Germline V gene sequence: CDR1 DFQATT, CDR2 SNEGSKA (reference sequence). CDR3 in DNA: TGCAGTGCTAGAGGGTCTAGGGGGGTAGAGACCCAGTATTTC. This codes for CSARGSRGVETQYF.

The V call is TRBV20-1, the J call TRBJ1-2; D ambiguous. This CDR3 comprises 13 residues. The ends were cut back, 0 bases at V and 8 bases at J, with 13 bases in the middle. CDR1 and CDR2 from the germline V gene are DFQATT and SNEGSKA (reference sequence). The CDR3 DNA reads TGCAGTGCTAGAGATCGTACAGTCGACGGCTACACCTTC. Translating it yields CSARDRTVDGYTF.

The chain combines TRBV20-1 with TRBJ2-5; 9 nucleotides align to TRBD2. Germline CDR1 and CDR2: DFQATT and SNEGSKA (reference sequence). V was pared by 3 bases and J by 0 bases, with 5 bases of the junction left unmatched. This CDR3 spans 15 amino acids. The CDR3: CSASRASGDQETQYF. The CDR3 nucleotides are TGCAGTGCTAGCCGGGCTAGCGGGGACCAAGAGACCCAGTACTTC.

CDR3 protein: CASSLTGLLNEKLFF. In DNA form, the CDR3 reads TGTGCCAGCAGCTTGACGGGACTCCTTAATGAAAAACTGTTTTTT. This sequence joins TRBV5-6 and TRBJ1-4, with D perhaps matching TRBD1 (5 bases). This CDR3 region has 15 residues. Trimming cost V 1 base and J 4 bases, with 11 bases left between them. Germline V gene sequence: CDR1 SGHDT, CDR2 YYEEEE. The variable domain in full, with the rest retrieved from reference TRBV5-6 and TRBJ1-4, is DAGVTQSPTHLIKTRGQQVTLRCSPKSGHDTVSWYQQALGQGPQFIFQYYEEEERQRGNFPDRFSGHQFPNYSSELNVNALLLGDSALYLCASSLTGLLNEKLFFGSGTQLSVL.

The rearrangement links TRBV20-1 to TRBJ1-6; 8 nucleotides line up with TRBD1. The length of the CDR3 is 17 residues. Unmatched junction bases numbered 7, after V lost 0 bases and J lost 3 bases. From germline, CDR1 is DFQATT and CDR2 SNEGSKA (reference sequence). The chain's CDR3 is CSARDSQGAVYNSPLHF. The CDR3 DNA sequence: TGCAGTGCTAGAGATAGCCAGGGGGCAGTCTATAATTCACCCCTCCACTTT.

The J gene is TRBJ1-5, the V gene TRBV7-8; TRBD1 might be the D (5 bases). The V end lost 1 base, the J end lost 2 bases, and 6 bases lay between the germline ends. In germline, CDR1 is SGHVS, CDR2 FQNEAQ. The CDR3 has 14 amino acids. Here the CDR3 DNA reads TGTGCCAGCAGCTTAGTGGGGGGCAATCAGCCCCAGCATTTT. Protein sequence: CASSLVGGNQPQHF.

This sequence joins TRBV5-4 and TRBJ2-7, with D possibly matching TRBD2 (5 bases). Germline assignment: CDR1 SGHNT and CDR2 YYREEE (reference sequence). This CDR3 has 14 amino acids. Trimming cost V 2 bases and J 4 bases, with 13 bases left between them. The CDR3 is CASSFGGTRYEQYF. The CDR3 region has the DNA TGTGCCAGCAGCTTCGGAGGCACCCGATACGAGCAGTACTTC.

The chain's CDR3 is CASSAIPSGLGTGELFF. The CDR3 DNA is TGTGCCAGCAGTGCCATTCCGTCAGGGCTCGGCACCGGGGAGCTGTTTTTT. The chain couples TRBV28 to TRBJ2-2; maybe TRBD1 (5 bases). Germline V gene sequence: CDR1 MDHEN, CDR2 SYDVKM. The length of the CDR3 is 17 residues. V was shortened by 5 bases and J by 4 bases, with 20 bases between the two germline ends.

The chain is built from TRBV27 and TRBJ1-6; unclear D gene. This CDR3 has 16 residues. The V and J ends lost 6 bases and 4 bases respectively, with 16 bases between them. Germline lookup yields CDR1 MNHEY and CDR2 SMNVEV (reference sequence). This CDR3 reads CASRLSPGGYNSPLHF. CDR3 in DNA: TGTGCCAGCAGACTAAGCCCGGGCGGGTATAATTCACCCCTCCACTTT.

The gene calls are TRBV19 and TRBJ2-2; 8 bases are a match to TRBD1. The CDR3 loop spans 15 amino acids. Trimming removed 6 bases from V and 4 bases from J; junction bases left unmatched: 7. The germline CDR1 and CDR2 sequences are LNHDA and SQIVND (reference sequence). CDR3 sequence: CASSSRTGRTGELFF. The CDR3 nucleotides read TGTGCCAGTAGCTCCCGGACAGGGCGCACCGGGGAGCTGTTTTTT. The full variable domain, completed using reference TRBV19 and TRBJ2-2, is DGGITQSPKYLFRKEGQNVTLSCEQNLNHDAMYWYRQDPGQGLRLIYYSQIVNDFQKGDIAEGYSVSREKKESFPLTVTSAQKNPTAFYLCASSSRTGRTGELFFGEGSRLTVL.

The V and J genes are TRBV7-2 and TRBJ2-5, with 7 bases matching TRBD2. Germline CDR1 reads SGHTA; CDR2 reads FQGNSA. This CDR3 region has 16 residues. V was clipped by 5 bases and J by 7 bases; unmatched bases: 16. CDR3 protein: CASSPPSGAARGTQYF. As DNA, the CDR3 is TGTGCCAGCAGCCCCCCCAGCGGGGCAGCTCGGGGGACCCAGTACTTC.

This clonotype showed up just a few times. This sequence joins TRBV7-6 and TRBJ1-2; no reliable D call. V dropped 0 bases and J dropped 6 bases, with 11 bases sitting between them. CDR1 and CDR2 (germline): SGHVS, FNYEAQ. The CDR3 runs 14 residues. In DNA, the CDR3 is TGTGCCAGCAGCTTAGCGGCAGGATCTCATGGCTACACCTTC. Translated: CASSLAAGSHGYTF.

This clonotype was observed once. CDR3 region: CSALNEKLFF. CDR3 nucleotide sequence: TGCAGTGCTTTAAATGAAAAACTGTTTTTT. The chain is built from TRBV20-1 and TRBJ1-4; D unresolved. Germline V gives CDR1 DFQATT, CDR2 SNEGSKA (reference sequence). This CDR3 has 10 amino acids. The V end was cut by 5 bases, the J end by 5 bases, with 3 bases between.

This clonotype is a singleton in its sample. V and J are TRBV20-1 and TRBJ2-1; 7 nucleotides agree with TRBD2. The CDR3 has 14 amino acids. With V trimmed by 6 bases and J by 6 bases, 11 bases remained unmatched. Germline V gene lookup returns CDR1 DFQATT and CDR2 SNEGSKA (reference sequence). Here the CDR3 DNA reads TGCAGTGCCAGGACGAGGCTAGCGGTCAATGAGCAGTTCTTC. It is translated as CSARTRLAVNEQFF.

This clonotype was found a few times. The chain has TRBV20-1 and TRBJ1-2, with 7 nucleotides matching TRBD1. The CDR3 is 14 amino acids. Germline loops: CDR1 DFQATT, CDR2 SNEGSKA (reference sequence). J was trimmed by 4 bases and V by 5 bases; bases with no gene match: 10. CDR3 loop: CSAGASGQIYGYTF. For the CDR3, the DNA is TGCAGTGCTGGAGCTTCGGGACAGATCTATGGCTACACCTTC.

The table lists this clonotype with a few counts. V gene TRBV20-1 combines with J gene TRBJ2-5; 15 nucleotides align to TRBD2. The germline V gene encodes CDR1 DFQATT and CDR2 SNEGSKA (reference sequence). V trimming: 3 bases; J trimming: 0 bases; junction bases outside the gene matches: 5. There are 17 residues in the CDR3. The CDR3 spells CSARGLAGGRYQETQYF. CDR3 nucleotide sequence: TGCAGTGCTAGGGGACTAGCGGGGGGTCGGTACCAAGAGACCCAGTACTTC.

As concerns this clonotype: An end of the junction does not agree with germline; a read error may underlie this. The CDR3 loop is CASREAGDYEQYF. As DNA, the CDR3 is TGTGCCAGCAGGGAAGCGGGGGACTACGAGCAGTACTTC. The chain links TRBV2 to TRBJ2-7, with 8 bases aligning to TRBD2. The V gene's germline CDR1 is SNHLY and CDR2 FYNNEI. The CDR3 extends over 13 amino acids.

This chain uses TRBV10-3 with TRBJ1-2, with D possibly being TRBD1 (5 bases). Germline V gene sequence: CDR1 ENHRY, CDR2 SYGVKD. The CDR3 consists of 12 residues. V was clipped by 5 bases and J by 8 bases, with 12 bases between them. CDR3 in DNA: TGTGCCATCAGTACCAGGGACGTCGGCTACACCTTC. Its translation: CAISTRDVGYTF.

The rearrangement uses TRBV2 and TRBJ2-5; 12 bases are shared with TRBD2. This CDR3 region has 17 residues. The germline gives CDR1 SNHLY, CDR2 FYNNEI. With V trimmed by 6 bases and J by 5 bases, 13 bases remained unmatched. The CDR3 DNA reads TGTGCCAGCAGAGAGACCCGACTAGCGGGGGATGGGGAGACCCAGTACTTC. It specifies CASRETRLAGDGETQYF.

The chain uses TRBV6-1 and TRBJ2-1; the D is unclear. Deletions cut 3 bases from V and 2 bases from J, with 11 bases between. Per germline, CDR1 MNHNS and CDR2 SASEGT. This CDR3 has 15 residues. CDR3 sequence: CASSERWSPYNEQFF. The DNA of the CDR3 is TGTGCCAGCAGTGAGAGATGGAGCCCCTACAATGAGCAGTTCTTC.